The 21 T cell receptor beta chains reported below all come from one sample, sequenced in a study of neurological immune-mediated disorders (dated by TCRdb to the late 2010s). Library preparation employed 5' RACE. TCRdb lists the instrument as Illumina HiSeq 2500. In TCRdb, the public reads were trimmed at Q25 with fastp and aligned with MiXCR, with productive beta chains retained. All rows with the same CDR3 protein become a single entry with the most common DNA and genes. Counted in this sample were approximately 28,000 distinct CDR3 sequences; roughly 15% of them appeared once. Under 6.5% of the sample is held by the ten biggest clonotypes. The time point label of this sample denotes: technical triplicate 2. The specimen was CD4+ T cells from blood. The source is a female donor with HTLV-1-associated myelopathy (HAM/TSP).

This clonotype was seen ten or more times. This chain links TRBV12-3 or TRBV12-4 with TRBJ1-1; 12 positions match TRBD1. V shed 5 bases and J 7 bases; nucleotides not matched to a gene: 8. The CDR3 totals 15 residues. CDR3 sequence reads: CASSGPGTGGIEAFF. CDR3 sequence (DNA): TGTGCCAGCAGTGGGCCCGGGACAGGGGGCATTGAAGCTTTCTTT.

This clonotype has a count of ten or more. This rearrangement joins TRBV7-8 to TRBJ2-1; 12 bases align to TRBD2. This CDR3 contains 15 residues. Losses at the gene ends were 1 base for V and 10 bases for J; bases not matched to a gene: 5. Germline V gene data show CDR1 as SGHVS and CDR2 as FQNEAQ. The CDR3 protein is CASSLGLAGAEEQFF. The CDR3, as DNA: TGTGCCAGCAGCTTAGGACTAGCGGGGGCTGAGGAGCAGTTCTTC.

This clonotype has at least ten counts. The J gene is TRBJ2-4, the V gene TRBV29-1; 8 bases agree with TRBD1. The junction had 0 bases not matched to a gene; V was cut back by 3 bases and J by 5 bases. Germline assignment: CDR1 SQVTM and CDR2 ANQGSEA. This CDR3 has 12 amino acids. The CDR3 sequence is CSVETGENIQYF. The CDR3 nucleotides are TGCAGCGTTGAGACAGGGGAAAACATTCAGTACTTC.

Sample share makes this clonotype large. The rearrangement joins TRBV20-1 to TRBJ2-3, with TRBD1 matching over 8 bases. Germline assignment: CDR1 DFQATT and CDR2 SNEGSKA (reference sequence). The V and J ends lost 6 bases and 3 bases, in that order; junction bases with no gene match: 8. CDR3 length: 14 amino acids. DNA for the CDR3: TGCAGTGCCACTCTACAGGGGGTTACAGATACGCAGTATTTT. It is translated as CSATLQGVTDTQYF.

This clonotype was seen ten or more times. J is TRBJ1-5 and V is TRBV20-1; TRBD1 is a possible D gene (6 bases). CDR3 length equals 14 residues. V was trimmed by 3 bases and J by 4 bases, leaving 13 bases between them. The germline V gene has CDR1 DFQATT and CDR2 SNEGSKA (reference sequence). CDR3: CSASTQGPNQPQHF. In nucleotides, the CDR3 is TGCAGTGCTAGTACTCAGGGGCCTAATCAGCCCCAGCATTTT.

This clonotype was counted ten times or more. This chain uses TRBV18 with TRBJ1-2; 8 nucleotides line up with TRBD1. This CDR3 has 15 residues. The V gene's germline CDR1 is KGHSH and CDR2 LQKENI. Losses at the gene ends were 8 bases for V and 4 bases for J; bases not matched to a gene: 12. CDR3 nucleotides: TGTGCCAGCGCAGGGGGCCAACCCCTAGTCTATGGCTACACCTTC. Amino acid sequence: CASAGGQPLVYGYTF. The full variable domain, with the rest looked up from reference TRBV18 and TRBJ1-2, is NAGVMQNPRHLVRRRGQEARLRCSPMKGHSHVYWYRQLPEEGLKFMVYLQKENIIDESGMPKERFSAEFPKEGPSILRIQQVVRGDSAAYFCASAGGQPLVYGYTFGSGTRLTVV.

This clonotype has at least ten counts. The chain couples TRBV19 to TRBJ2-3; TRBD2 is a possible D gene (5 bases). The CDR3 consists of 15 residues. The germline V gene encodes CDR1 LNHDA and CDR2 SQIVND (reference sequence). Trimming took off 9 bases at V and 1 base at J, with 17 bases between the two ends. CDR3 DNA sequence: TGTGCCAGCCGAAATACTGGGCGGGGCACAGATACGCAGTATTTT. It encodes CASRNTGRGTDTQYF.

V usage is TRBV5-1 and J usage is TRBJ2-7; tentatively, D is TRBD2 (5 bases). Germline CDR1 SGHRS, CDR2 YFSETQ. V gave up 1 base and J gave up 6 bases, with 17 bases separating them. CDR3 size: 15 residues. The CDR3 sequence: CASSLFSAHRGEQYF. In nucleotides, the CDR3 is TGCGCCAGCAGCTTGTTCTCGGCCCACCGGGGCGAGCAGTACTTC. The full variable domain, with the rest looked up from reference TRBV5-1 and TRBJ2-7, is KAGVTQTPRYLIKTRGQQVTLSCSPISGHRSVSWYQQTPGQGLQFLFEYFSETQRNKGNFPGRFSGRQFSNSRSEMNVSTLELGDSALYLCASSLFSAHRGEQYFGPGTRLTVT.

The sample holds many counts of this clonotype. This chain links TRBV10-3 with TRBJ2-3; the D gene is possibly TRBD1 (6 bases). V lost 9 bases and J lost 2, with 9 bases in between. Germline CDR1 ENHRY, CDR2 SYGVKD. This CDR3 contains 12 residues. CDR3 residues: CAIGQNTDTQYF. CDR3 bases: TGTGCCATTGGACAGAACACAGATACGCAGTATTTT.

This clonotype occurred many times. The genes are TRBV4-1 and TRBJ2-7, with D tentatively TRBD1 (6 bases). This CDR3 has 17 residues. Germline assignment: CDR1 MGHRA and CDR2 YSYEKL. V dropped 0 bases and J dropped 10 bases, with 25 bases sitting between them. CDR3 in amino acids: CASSQELRDNGVSEQYF. The CDR3 nucleotides read TGCGCCAGCAGCCAAGAGCTCCGGGACAACGGGGTCTCGGAACAGTACTTC.

This clonotype was seen ten or more times. The gene calls are TRBV12-3 or TRBV12-4 and TRBJ2-3; tentatively, D is TRBD1 (6 bases). This CDR3 comprises 14 residues. The germline V and J ends were trimmed by 7 bases and 4 bases, with 15 bases remaining between them. CDR3 sequence (DNA): TGTGCCAGCACCTTTAACACAGGGCCAGATACGCAGTATTTT. Protein sequence: CASTFNTGPDTQYF.

A word on this clonotype: The limits of the CDR3 on the DNA are not certain, so only TCRdb's listed CDR3 is given. V is TRBV5-1 and J is TRBJ2-5; the table names TRBD1, a call not compared with the DNA. Both ends counted, the CDR3 spans 20 residues. Looked up from germline, CDR1 is SGHRS and CDR2 is YFSETQ. The CDR3 is CASSFYICSAVGQAQETQYF.

This clonotype was detected once. The chain uses TRBV28 and TRBJ2-5; no definite D call. CDR3 length: 13 amino acids. The germline V and J ends were trimmed by 5 bases and 4 bases, with 11 bases remaining between them. The germline V gene encodes CDR1 MDHEN and CDR2 SYDVKM. Here the CDR3 DNA reads TGTGCCAGCAGTCGGGCCCTGCTAGAGACCCAGTACTTC. Translation: CASSRALLETQYF.

In this sample, this clonotype turned up many times. The chain is built from TRBV6-5 and TRBJ2-3; a weak D match, TRBD1 (5 bases). This CDR3 comprises 13 residues. The germline CDR1 and CDR2 sequences are MNHEY and SVGAGI. V lost 2 bases to trimming and J lost 3 bases, with 6 bases between them. The CDR3 protein is CASSYPGTDTQYF. CDR3 bases: TGTGCCAGCAGTTACCCAGGGACAGATACGCAGTATTTT.

This clonotype was counted many times. The V gene is TRBV27, the J gene TRBJ2-4, with D perhaps TRBD1 (6 bases). This CDR3 contains 14 residues. CDR1 is MNHEY, CDR2 SMNVEV, per germline (reference sequence). V was shortened by 4 bases and J by 1 base, with 8 bases between the two germline ends. The CDR3 here is CASSYQGAKNIQYF. CDR3 nucleotide sequence: TGTGCCAGCAGTTACCAGGGGGCCAAAAACATTCAGTACTTC.

In its sample, this clonotype was seen many times. The chain recombines TRBV6-6 with TRBJ2-5, with TRBD2 identical over 10 bases. CDR1 and CDR2 (germline): MNHNY, SVGAGI (reference sequence). V was clipped by 0 bases and J by 0 bases; unmatched bases: 16. The CDR3 loop spans 21 amino acids. CDR3 region: CASSYSLGLAGGHGDQETQYF. Written as DNA, the CDR3 is TGTGCCAGCAGTTACTCCCTCGGGTTAGCGGGGGGACATGGTGACCAAGAGACCCAGTACTTC.

In its sample, this clonotype was seen many times. V is TRBV5-1 and J is TRBJ1-1; D gene uncertain. The CDR3 has 14 amino acids. CDR1 is SGHRS and CDR2 is YFSETQ in the germline V gene. Trimming left V 4 bases short and J 4 bases short, with 14 bases between. The CDR3 DNA sequence: TGCGCCAGCAGCGGGAGGACGGGGAGCACTGAAGCTTTCTTT. It translates to CASSGRTGSTEAFF.

This clonotype was detected ten times or more. The chain couples TRBV9 to TRBJ2-3; D is unclear. This CDR3 spans 15 amino acids. Deletions cut 3 bases from V and 0 bases from J, with 11 bases between. Germline V lookup: CDR1 SGDLS, CDR2 YYNGEE. DNA of the CDR3: TGTGCCAGCAGCGAGAGCTTTGGTAGCACAGATACGCAGTATTTT. Its translation: CASSESFGSTDTQYF.

This clonotype was seen many times. As DNA, the CDR3 is TGCGCCAGCAGCCCGGAGGGGGGTACGCAGTATTTT. It specifies CASSPEGGTQYF. V gene TRBV5-1 combines with J gene TRBJ2-3, with D tentatively TRBD1 or TRBD2 (6 bases each). Germline V lookup: CDR1 SGHRS, CDR2 YFSETQ. V lost 4 bases, J lost 8 bases, and 11 bases lay in between. There are 12 residues in the CDR3.

This clonotype showed up many times. This rearrangement joins TRBV20-1 to TRBJ2-1, with 15 bases that match TRBD2. V trimming: 6 bases; J trimming: 8 bases; junction bases outside the gene matches: 5. The germline gives CDR1 DFQATT, CDR2 SNEGSKA (reference sequence). CDR3 length equals 14 residues. CDR3 protein: CSATGTSGRYEQFF. The CDR3 DNA follows: TGCAGTGCCACCGGGACTAGCGGGAGGTATGAGCAGTTCTTC.

This clonotype showed up many times. The chain recombines TRBV5-5 with TRBJ2-6, with D perhaps TRBD2 (7 bases). CDR3 length: 16 amino acids. The V end was cut by 0 bases, the J end by 2 bases, with 9 bases between. From germline, CDR1 is SGHKS and CDR2 YYEKEE (reference sequence). As DNA, the CDR3 is TGTGCCAGCAGCTTGGAGGGGGGGACTGGGGCCAACGTCCTGACTTTC. Encoded protein: CASSLEGGTGANVLTF.